This T cell receptor beta chain was profiled in a study of T cells in Graves' hyperthyroidism and ophthalmopathy. Amplification yielded TCR beta CDR3 regions, with RNA transcripts as the source. TCR CDR3 regions were first amplified by RT-PCR with HTBI primers. TCRdb recomputed calls from the multiplex PCR reads with MiXCR, one row per CDR3 protein. The data show around 600,000 distinct CDR3 sequences, with approximately 15% seen just once and around 3.5% held by the top ten. This clonotype was observed many times. Its ends do not fully match the called genes, so a read error is possible. The sequence came from a woman in her thirties or forties with Graves' ophthalmopathy. The sample taken for sequencing was blood.

This chain's CDR3 is CASSLGTVPVLKTEAFF. DNA for the CDR3: TGTGCCAGCAGCCTCGGGACAGTTCCTGTGTTGAAGACTGAAGCTTTCTTT. The genes are TRBV5-8 and TRBJ1-1; 7 positions agree with TRBD1. Germline loops: CDR1 SGHTS, CDR2 YDEGEE. The CDR3 runs 17 residues.